A selection of T cell receptor beta chains follows, all from one sample in a study of cytomegalovirus exposure and HLA in healthy donors. TCRdb's copy holds only in-frame clones and misses some; the assay was immunoSEQ multiplex PCR. The table records roughly 100,000 clones, 65% to 75% of them present only once. The sample taken for sequencing was PBMCs. Every receptor here comes from a man aged 40-49 years in good health and CMV-seropositive. The CDR3 runs from the conserved cysteine through the conserved F or W. Size is stated for part of the rows, as once, few or many counts, or as a class when the clone is expanded.

size,J,V,CDR3
few,TRBJ2-5,TRBV6-1,CASRRRVEETQYF
-,TRBJ2-7,TRBV5-1,CASRQGASYEQYF
few,TRBJ2-5,TRBV18,CASSPPSKQETQYF
-,TRBJ1-2,TRBV18,CASSRDRGNNYGYTF
-,TRBJ2-3,TRBV4-3,CASSQDRGTRGTDTQYF
-,TRBJ2-3,TRBV9,CASSVGGRPDTQYF
-,TRBJ2-1,TRBV11-3,CASSLDPTGGREQFF
-,TRBJ2-5,TRBV6-1,CASSDLGRGETQYF
few,TRBJ2-1,TRBV5-8,CASRINMGTVNEQFF
-,TRBJ2-1,TRBV19,CASSVGTRGYNEQFF
-,TRBJ2-7,TRBV4-1,CASSQGANYEQYF
-,TRBJ2-7,TRBV5-1,CASSFTSGTVEQYF
few,TRBJ2-7,TRBV4-1,CASSQEASGRGEQYF
-,TRBJ2-4,TRBV23-1,CASSQSGEAKNIQYF
-,TRBJ2-2,TRBV7-8,CASSLASSGSTGELFF
-,TRBJ1-6,TRBV30,CAWSQGGRSPLHF
-,TRBJ2-7,TRBV28,CASSLSAKRLAASYEQYF
-,TRBJ1-1,TRBV5-1,CASSSRQAGEAFF
-,TRBJ1-5,TRBV18,CASSPRDWNQPQHF
-,TRBJ2-3,TRBV5-4,CASTPLAATDTQYF
few,TRBJ1-6,TRBV27,CASSLGENSPLHF
few,TRBJ1-2,TRBV7-2,CASSLGTSNSGYTF
-,TRBJ2-7,TRBV2,CASTRLAGVNEQYF
-,TRBJ2-1,TRBV25-1,CASRSDSMFF
-,TRBJ2-5,TRBV6-1,CASSEGQGMSSYQETQYF
-,TRBJ2-1,TRBV4-3,CASSQVGLAVLYNEQFF
-,TRBJ2-1,TRBV11-3,CASSFTSSGSYEQFF
few,TRBJ2-3,TRBV6-4,CASSDSRGGTDTQYF
-,TRBJ2-5,TRBV7-9,CASSLEGGLETQYF
-,TRBJ1-3,TRBV4-2,CASSQEDSRSGNTIYF
-,TRBJ2-7,TRBV4-1,CASSQAMGQLLYGQYF
-,TRBJ2-7,TRBV29-1,CSVDGGLAGGDEQYF
-,TRBJ2-1,TRBV19,CASSALQVNEQFF
few,TRBJ1-2,TRBV19,CASSPLGQGNIGYTF
-,TRBJ2-1,TRBV9,CASSVGPGMTSGRSSYNEQFF